Listed below are T cell receptor beta chains from one sample, sequenced in a study of OX40 agonist ivuxolimab in advanced cancers. Only in-frame clones appear in the TCRdb table, and some are missing; sequencing was by immunoSEQ multiplex PCR. This sample carries tens of thousands of clones, around nine tenths of them seen once, and the ten largest clones take approximately 0.28%. The source material was CD4+ or CD8+ T cells sorted from blood, sampled in a trial of the OX40 agonist ivuxolimab. These TCRs come from an adult with an advanced solid tumor such as melanoma, head and neck, liver or kidney cancer. CDR3s include the opening cysteine and the closing phenylalanine or tryptophan.

V: TRBV12-1
CDR3: CASRRTGDGNTIYF

V: TRBV2
CDR3: CASSDRRGAVQETQYF

V: TRBV30
CDR3: CAWTPGGGVTEAFF

V: TRBV7-7
CDR3: CASSPSGGAGDTQYF

V: TRBV5-1
CDR3: CASSTLEGHTDTQYF

V: TRBV28
CDR3: CASEQEGTEAFF

V: TRBV4-1
CDR3: CASSRTSGGTYQETQYF

V: TRBV18
CDR3: CASSLPTGGGEQYF

V: TRBV5-4
CDR3: CASSFDSYEQYF

V: TRBV19
CDR3: CASSIERLARGQETQYF

V: TRBV4-1
CDR3: CASSQVGGWNEQFF

V: TRBV25-1
CDR3: CASSDPTGVLEKLFF

V: TRBV6-5
CDR3: CASSASTENQPQHF

V: TRBV6-4
CDR3: CASSDSKGGEQYF

V: TRBV6-5
CDR3: CASSDQGVTYNEQFF

V: TRBV19
CDR3: CASRAGIVTEAFF